The rows below give T cell receptor beta chains drawn from one sample of a study of T cells in Graves' hyperthyroidism and ophthalmopathy. MiXCR, applied by TCRdb to the multiplex PCR reads, yields one record per CDR3 protein. The sample shows 600,000 to 800,000 distinct CDR3 sequences, around 40% of them seen only once. Sequences were obtained from blood. These receptors were obtained from a woman aged 40 to 50 with Graves' hyperthyroidism. Each CDR3 is given with its conserved first and last residue. The D gene is left open where the match is weak. The size entry is marked missing in some rows and otherwise reads once, few, many or a size class.

CDR3	DNA	V	J	size	length	D
CASSFGQVKLNQPQHF	TGTGCCAGCAGCTTTGGACAGGTTAAACTCAATCAGCCCCAGCATTTT	TRBV9	TRBJ1-5	few	16	TRBD1
CASSGARDTEAFF	TGTGCCAGCAGTGGAGCGAGAGACACTGAAGCTTTCTTT	TRBV7-9	TRBJ1-1	few	13	-
CASSFTIPGRLDGYTF	TGTGCCAGCAGTTTTACGATACCCGGACGGCTGGATGGCTACACCTTC	TRBV19	TRBJ1-2	-	16	-
CASWLAGEDEQYF	TGTGCCAGCTGGCTAGCGGGAGAAGACGAGCAGTACTTC	TRBV2	TRBJ2-7	-	13	TRBD2
CASSPPRLGSNQPQHF	TGTGCCAGCAGTCCTCCGAGGCTCGGGAGCAATCAGCCCCAGCATTTT	TRBV12-3/TRBV12-4	TRBJ1-5	few	16	-
CASSLTGDRGRREQYF	TGTGCCAGCAGCTTAACCGGGGACAGGGGGCGACGGGAGCAGTACTTC	TRBV7-6	TRBJ2-7	-	16	TRBD1
CVSRNLRNTIYF	TGCGTTAGCCGAAACCTTCGAAACACCATATATTTT	TRBV20-1	TRBJ1-3	many	12	-
CSAIRDQGYTF	TGCAGTGCAATCCGGGACCAAGGCTACACCTTC	TRBV20-1	TRBJ1-2	many	11	-
CASSQVVAGNYGYTF	TGCGCCAGCAGCCAAGTAGTTGCAGGAAACTATGGCTACACCTTC	TRBV4-3	TRBJ1-2	few	15	-
CASSEFLSTEAFF	TGTGCCAGCAGTGAATTCCTCTCCACTGAAGCTTTCTTT	TRBV2	TRBJ1-1	many	13	-
CASRLGQNQPQHF	TGCGCCAGCAGATTGGGACAGAATCAGCCCCAGCATTTT	TRBV5-1	TRBJ1-5	-	13	TRBD1
CASKGQGGETQYF	TGTGCCAGCAAAGGACAGGGGGGCGAGACCCAGTACTTC	TRBV2	TRBJ2-5	few	13	TRBD1
CASTVSGQGRQETQYF	TGTGCCAGCACCGTATCGGGACAGGGTCGGCAAGAGACCCAGTACTTC	TRBV10-3	TRBJ2-5	-	16	TRBD1
CSDVQGETGYTF	TGCAGCGACGTACAGGGGGAGACTGGCTACACCTTC	TRBV29-1	TRBJ1-2	once	12	TRBD1
CASSLTGGGPSEAFF	TGTGCCAGCAGCTTAACAGGGGGGGGGCCTAGTGAAGCTTTCTTT	TRBV7-3	TRBJ1-1	-	15	-
CASSHSNLQMNYGYTF	TGTGCCAGCAGCCATTCCAACCTACAGATGAACTATGGCTACACCTTC	TRBV12-3/TRBV12-4	TRBJ1-2	few	16	-
CASSPRRGRTEAFF	TGTGCCAGCAGTCCTCGCCGGGGGAGGACTGAAGCTTTCTTT	TRBV12-3/TRBV12-4	TRBJ1-1	few	14	-
CASSLGDGLAETQYF	TGTGCCAGCAGCTTAGGGGACGGATTGGCGGAGACCCAGTACTTC	TRBV7-2	TRBJ2-5	many	15	-
CASSLGQGDSPLHF	TGCGCCAGCAGCTTGGGACAGGGGGATTCACCCCTCCACTTT	TRBV5-1	TRBJ1-6	-	14	TRBD1
CATSDGVSSNGYTF	TGTGCCACCAGTGATGGGGTATCATCGAATGGCTACACCTTC	TRBV24-1	TRBJ1-2	many	14	-
CASRGAGRESYNEQFF	TGTGCGAGCCGGGGGGCCGGGAGGGAGTCCTACAATGAGCAGTTCTTC	TRBV6-1	TRBJ2-1	-	16	TRBD2
CATNDKISYEQYF	TGTGCCACTAACGACAAGATTTCCTACGAGCAGTACTTC	TRBV19	TRBJ2-7	many	13	-
CASSSTVFQPQHF	TGTGCCAGCAGTTCGACAGTGTTTCAGCCCCAGCATTTT	TRBV28	TRBJ1-5	-	13	-
CAISVGVPSGNTIYF	TGTGCCATCAGTGTCGGGGTACCCTCTGGAAACACCATATATTTT	TRBV10-3	TRBJ1-3	many	15	-
CSARASGGPYEQYF	TGCAGTGCTAGGGCTAGCGGGGGACCCTACGAGCAGTACTTC	TRBV20-1	TRBJ2-7	few	14	TRBD2
CASSFLQGDEQYF	TGTGCCAGCAGCTTCCTACAGGGTGACGAGCAGTACTTC	TRBV7-4	TRBJ2-7	-	13	-
CAISESRGLGGEKLFF	TGTGCCATCAGTGAGTCGAGAGGGCTGGGAGGTGAAAAACTGTTTTTT	TRBV10-3	TRBJ1-4	many	16	-
CASSSTSGGTKETQYF	TGTGCCAGCAGTTCAACGAGCGGGGGGACCAAAGAGACCCAGTACTTC	TRBV5-6	TRBJ2-5	few	16	TRBD2
CASSGQLSSFGYTF	TGTGCCAGCAGTGGACAGTTAAGCTCTTTTGGCTACACCTTC	TRBV2	TRBJ1-2	many	14	-
CASSTQGDTF	TGTGCCAGCAGCACCCAGGGGGACACCTTC	TRBV7-2	TRBJ1-2	few	10	TRBD1
CASSPGGEKLLF	TGTGCCAGCAGCCCCGGGGGTGAAAAACTGCTTTTT	TRBV11-2	TRBJ1-4	-	12	-
CASSVAGDTEAFF	TGTGCCAGCAGCGTAGCGGGCGACACTGAAGCTTTCTTT	TRBV9	TRBJ1-1	many	13	-
CASSAGDPQETQYF	TGTGCCAGTTCGGCTGGCGATCCTCAAGAGACCCAGTACTTC	TRBV19	TRBJ2-5	many	14	-
CSVEGGSAFF	TGCAGCGTTGAAGGGGGCAGTGCCTTCTTT	TRBV29-1	TRBJ1-1	-	10	-
CASSYSMVGDTEAFF	TGTGCCAGCAGTTACTCCATGGTCGGTGACACTGAAGCTTTCTTT	TRBV6-2/TRBV6-3	TRBJ1-1	-	15	-
CASSPFIQGTGNTIYF	TGTGCCAGCAGCCCGTTTATACAGGGGACTGGAAACACCATATATTTT	TRBV7-8	TRBJ1-3	many	16	TRBD1
CSVVFSQGGSTSYEQYF	TGCAGCGTTGTCTTTTCTCAGGGTGGTAGCACCTCCTACGAGCAGTACTTC	TRBV29-1	TRBJ2-7	once	17	-
CASRHRTGGDSPLHF	TGTGCCAGCAGACACCGGACAGGCGGGGATTCACCCCTCCACTTT	TRBV10-3	TRBJ1-6	few	15	TRBD1
CASSQAHVYNSPLHF	TGTGCCAGCAGCCAAGCCCACGTATATAATTCACCCCTCCACTTT	TRBV14	TRBJ1-6	few	15	-
CASNPHEEKQYF	TGTGCCAGCAACCCACACGAGGAGAAGCAGTACTTC	TRBV12-3/TRBV12-4	TRBJ2-7	-	12	-
CASSYQRPSDEQYF	TGTGCCAGCAGTTACCAGCGACCGAGCGACGAGCAGTACTTC	TRBV6-5	TRBJ2-7	many	14	-
CASTSDPSPGELFF	TGTGCCAGCACCTCGGACCCATCCCCCGGGGAGCTGTTTTTT	TRBV12-3/TRBV12-4	TRBJ2-2	many	14	-
CAAKGTGEEKLFF	TGTGCCGCAAAGGGGACGGGAGAGGAAAAACTGTTTTTT	TRBV10-3	TRBJ1-4	many	13	-
CASSGTGSLETQYF	TGTGCCAGCAGTGGTACAGGCAGCCTAGAGACCCAGTACTTC	TRBV6-5	TRBJ2-5	-	14	-
CAISDEGRHNYGYTF	TGTGCCATCAGTGATGAGGGGAGGCACAACTATGGCTACACCTTC	TRBV10-3	TRBJ1-2	many	15	-
CASSSPEEGGKAFF	TGTGCCAGCAGCTCACCGGAGGAGGGTGGGAAAGCTTTCTTT	TRBV5-4	TRBJ1-1	many	14	-
CASSLETPTGELFF	TGTGCCAGCAGTCTGGAAACACCCACCGGGGAGCTGTTTTTT	TRBV5-4	TRBJ2-2	few	14	-
CASSRITGNGYTF	TGTGCCAGCAGCCGTATCACAGGGAATGGCTACACCTTC	TRBV12-3/TRBV12-4	TRBJ1-2	many	13	-
CASSGNHGGYTF	TGTGCCAGCAGCGGAAACCACGGAGGCTACACCTTC	TRBV7-3	TRBJ1-2	-	12	-
CASRRGGADEQYF	TGCGCCAGCAGACGGGGGGGCGCGGACGAGCAGTACTTC	TRBV5-1	TRBJ2-7	many	13	TRBD2
CASSLGLLGTGGTTGELFF	TGTGCCAGCAGCTTAGGTTTGCTGGGGACAGGGGGTACCACCGGGGAGCTGTTTTTT	TRBV7-2	TRBJ2-2	few	19	TRBD1